The sequence of this T cell receptor beta chain was determined in a study of cytotoxic CD8 clonotypes in ibrutinib-treated CLL. On this clone: Its antigen is still unknown.

Points from the study as a whole: Public clonotypes (which were uncommon) either contracted or remained stable on treatment.

The table came from immunoSEQ multiplex PCR; TCRdb's copy has only in-frame clones and leaves some out. The data show about 140,000 clones, under 95% seen once. Sample: PBMCs, taken after 12 months of ibrutinib treatment. The sequence was obtained from a human donor with chronic lymphocytic leukemia.

The CDR3: CASSLPGPGTEAFF. The CDR3 DNA reads as TGTGCCAGCTCACTGCCGGGACCGGGCACTGAAGCTTTCTTT. V and J are TRBV18 and TRBJ1-1, with a tentative D call TRBD1 (5 bases). Per germline, CDR1 KGHSH and CDR2 LQKENI. Between the trimmed V and J ends, which lost 4 bases and 4 bases, there was a span of 13 bases. CDR3 length: 14 amino acids.